The rows below give T cell receptor beta chains drawn from one sample of a study of T cell changes during pregnancy in multiple sclerosis. The assay was immunoSEQ multiplex PCR, and TCRdb's table has in-frame clones only and misses some. This sample yields under 85,000 clones, of which roughly 92% are seen a single time; around 0.2% belongs to the top ten. This material consisted of CD4+ T cells from peripheral blood mononuclear cells, taken before pregnancy. Source of these receptors: a female donor with multiple sclerosis, enrolled in a pregnancy study. The CDR3 runs from the conserved cysteine through the conserved F or W. The D gene is left open where the match is weak. Part of the rows lack a size; the others show once, few, many or a class for expanded clones.

j_gene: TRBJ1-2
abundance: .
d_gene: TRBD1
v_gene: TRBV5-6
CDR3nt: TGTGCCAGCAGCGGCCGACAGGGCCTAGGGACCTTC
CDR3aa: CASSGRQGLGTF

j_gene: TRBJ1-5
abundance: .
d_gene: .
v_gene: TRBV2
CDR3nt: TGTGCCAGCAGTGAAGCGCTTCTAGGATACCAGCATTTT
CDR3aa: CASSEALLGYQHF

j_gene: TRBJ1-2
abundance: .
d_gene: .
v_gene: TRBV28
CDR3nt: TGTGCCAGCAGTATTGGAGGGGACGGAGGTAACTATGGCTACACCTTC
CDR3aa: CASSIGGDGGNYGYTF

j_gene: TRBJ2-1
abundance: .
d_gene: .
v_gene: TRBV7-3
CDR3nt: TGTGCCAGCAGCTTAAGATCCAGCAATGAGCAGTTCTTC
CDR3aa: CASSLRSSNEQFF

j_gene: TRBJ1-1
abundance: .
d_gene: TRBD1
v_gene: TRBV6-1
CDR3nt: TGTGCCAGCAGGGACAGGGGAAAAATGAACACTGAAGCTTTCTTT
CDR3aa: CASRDRGKMNTEAFF

j_gene: TRBJ1-1
abundance: .
d_gene: .
v_gene: TRBV18
CDR3nt: TGTGCCAGCTCACCACTCGGGGGGCAGATGAACACTGAAGCTTTCTTT
CDR3aa: CASSPLGGQMNTEAFF

j_gene: TRBJ2-1
abundance: once
d_gene: TRBD1
v_gene: TRBV19
CDR3nt: TGTGCCAGTAGTAGCCGGGACAGTTACAATGAGCAGTTCTTC
CDR3aa: CASSSRDSYNEQFF

j_gene: TRBJ1-4
abundance: .
d_gene: .
v_gene: TRBV11-2
CDR3nt: TGTGCCAGCAGCTTCGGGTGGGTTCGTGAAAAACTGTTTTTT
CDR3aa: CASSFGWVREKLFF

j_gene: TRBJ2-3
abundance: .
d_gene: .
v_gene: TRBV19
CDR3nt: TGTGCCAGTAGTATCTTCCGCACAGATACGCAGTATTTT
CDR3aa: CASSIFRTDTQYF

j_gene: TRBJ2-3
abundance: .
d_gene: TRBD2
v_gene: TRBV27
CDR3nt: TGTGCCAGCAGTAAGACTAGCGGGGTGGTTGGGGGAACGCAGTATTTT
CDR3aa: CASSKTSGVVGGTQYF

j_gene: TRBJ2-3
abundance: .
d_gene: .
v_gene: TRBV18
CDR3nt: TGTGCCAGCTCACGGGGCGGCACAGATACGCAGTATTTT
CDR3aa: CASSRGGTDTQYF

j_gene: TRBJ2-7
abundance: .
d_gene: .
v_gene: TRBV6-1
CDR3nt: TGTGCCAGCAGTGATTCTGGAGGCCCTTCCTACGAGCAGTACTTC
CDR3aa: CASSDSGGPSYEQYF

j_gene: TRBJ1-1
abundance: .
d_gene: TRBD1
v_gene: TRBV5-1
CDR3nt: TGCGCCAGCACGGACAGGGGGTGGGACACTGAAGCTTTCTTT
CDR3aa: CASTDRGWDTEAFF

j_gene: TRBJ1-3
abundance: .
d_gene: .
v_gene: TRBV7-9
CDR3nt: TGTGCCAGCAGCTTATGGTGGGGCTTCACGGGAAACACCATATATTTT
CDR3aa: CASSLWWGFTGNTIYF

j_gene: TRBJ1-2
abundance: once
d_gene: TRBD1
v_gene: TRBV5-1
CDR3nt: TGCGCCAGCAGCGGGATAACAGGGGGCCAGCCCTATGGCTACACCTTC
CDR3aa: CASSGITGGQPYGYTF

j_gene: TRBJ2-5
abundance: few
d_gene: TRBD1
v_gene: TRBV5-1
CDR3nt: TGCGCCAGCAGCCCGGGACAGGGGGCCGGGACCCAGTACTTC
CDR3aa: CASSPGQGAGTQYF

j_gene: TRBJ1-2
abundance: few
d_gene: TRBD1
v_gene: TRBV14
CDR3nt: TGTGCCAGCAGCCATGGCAGGGGGCGCTCTTATGGCTACACCTTC
CDR3aa: CASSHGRGRSYGYTF

j_gene: TRBJ2-3
abundance: .
d_gene: TRBD2
v_gene: TRBV28
CDR3nt: TGTGCCAGCAGTTTCTGGCGGGAGGGCGCAGATACGCAGTATTTT
CDR3aa: CASSFWREGADTQYF

j_gene: TRBJ2-5
abundance: .
d_gene: .
v_gene: TRBV7-8
CDR3nt: TGTGCCAGCAGCTTAAGTCCCAGGCCCAGACAAGAGACCCAGTACTTC
CDR3aa: CASSLSPRPRQETQYF

j_gene: TRBJ1-3
abundance: .
d_gene: .
v_gene: TRBV6-5
CDR3nt: TGTGCCAGCAGGGGGGGGGCTGGAAACACCATATATTTT
CDR3aa: CASRGGAGNTIYF

j_gene: TRBJ1-5
abundance: .
d_gene: TRBD1
v_gene: TRBV27
CDR3nt: TGTGCCAGCAGTCCCCACAGGGGAGGAGGCAATCAGCCCCAGCATTTT
CDR3aa: CASSPHRGGGNQPQHF

j_gene: TRBJ1-2
abundance: .
d_gene: .
v_gene: TRBV6-5
CDR3nt: TGTGCCAGCACCCTCTTGGCAGGCGCTAACTATGGCTACACCTTC
CDR3aa: CASTLLAGANYGYTF

j_gene: TRBJ2-5
abundance: .
d_gene: TRBD2
v_gene: TRBV5-1
CDR3nt: TGCGCCAGCAGCTTGGGGGGACTAGCGGGAAGAGAGACCCAGTACTTC
CDR3aa: CASSLGGLAGRETQYF

j_gene: TRBJ2-1
abundance: .
d_gene: .
v_gene: TRBV4-2
CDR3nt: TGTGCCAGCAGCTCGGCAGGGGACGCCTACAATGAGCAGTTCTTC
CDR3aa: CASSSAGDAYNEQFF

j_gene: TRBJ2-3
abundance: .
d_gene: TRBD1
v_gene: TRBV7-8
CDR3nt: TGTGCCAGCAGCTTTCAGGGGGCGGTTGAAGATACGCAGTATTTT
CDR3aa: CASSFQGAVEDTQYF

j_gene: TRBJ2-2
abundance: .
d_gene: .
v_gene: TRBV19
CDR3nt: TGTGCCAGTAGTACCCCCGGGAGGGGGCGCAGGGAGCTGTTTTTT
CDR3aa: CASSTPGRGRRELFF

j_gene: TRBJ2-3
abundance: .
d_gene: TRBD1
v_gene: TRBV7-7
CDR3nt: TGTGCCAGCAGCCCAACTACAGGGGGCGGCCTAGATACGCAGTATTTT
CDR3aa: CASSPTTGGGLDTQYF

j_gene: TRBJ2-5
abundance: .
d_gene: TRBD2
v_gene: TRBV5-8
CDR3nt: TGTGCCAGCAGCTCTCTAGCGGGGGGAGGTGAGACCCAGTACTTC
CDR3aa: CASSSLAGGGETQYF

j_gene: TRBJ2-1
abundance: .
d_gene: TRBD2
v_gene: TRBV18
CDR3nt: TGTGCCAGCTGGAATGGGCGGGAGGGATTCAATGAGCAGTTCTTC
CDR3aa: CASWNGREGFNEQFF

j_gene: TRBJ2-1
abundance: .
d_gene: .
v_gene: TRBV7-3
CDR3nt: TGTGCCAGCAGCTTAGGGGGCCATAATGAGCAGTTCTTC
CDR3aa: CASSLGGHNEQFF

j_gene: TRBJ2-1
abundance: .
d_gene: TRBD2
v_gene: TRBV14
CDR3nt: TGTGCCAGCAGCCAGGTCGGACTAGCGGGGGTCGTCTACGGTGAGCAGTTCTTC
CDR3aa: CASSQVGLAGVVYGEQFF

j_gene: TRBJ2-1
abundance: .
d_gene: TRBD2
v_gene: TRBV19
CDR3nt: TGTGCCAGTAGTAGAGGGGGACTAGCGGAGCGCAATGAGCAGTTCTTC
CDR3aa: CASSRGGLAERNEQFF

j_gene: TRBJ2-3
abundance: .
d_gene: TRBD1
v_gene: TRBV7-2
CDR3nt: TGTGCCAGCAGAACACAGGGGACGCGGACAGATACGCAGTATTTT
CDR3aa: CASRTQGTRTDTQYF

j_gene: TRBJ1-5
abundance: once
d_gene: TRBD1
v_gene: TRBV27
CDR3nt: TGTGCCAGCAGTGGGGACAGGGGCGGGAGCAATCAGCCCCAGCATTTT
CDR3aa: CASSGDRGGSNQPQHF

j_gene: TRBJ2-7
abundance: .
d_gene: TRBD2
v_gene: TRBV2
CDR3nt: TGTGCCAGCAGAATTAGCGGGAGGGCCGGGGAGCAGTACTTC
CDR3aa: CASRISGRAGEQYF

j_gene: TRBJ2-1
abundance: .
d_gene: .
v_gene: TRBV6-5
CDR3nt: TGTGCCAGCAGTTACCAAAGCGGACTCTACAATGAGCAGTTCTTC
CDR3aa: CASSYQSGLYNEQFF

j_gene: TRBJ2-3
abundance: .
d_gene: .
v_gene: TRBV9
CDR3nt: TGTGCCAGCAGCATAGCTAGCAGGACAGATACGCAGTATTTT
CDR3aa: CASSIASRTDTQYF

j_gene: TRBJ1-1
abundance: once
d_gene: .
v_gene: TRBV29-1
CDR3nt: TGCAGCGGCGCCCTAGGGAACACTGAAGCTTTCTTT
CDR3aa: CSGALGNTEAFF

j_gene: TRBJ1-6
abundance: .
d_gene: .
v_gene: TRBV5-4
CDR3nt: TGTGCCAGCAGCTTTCCGGGATCACCCCTCCACTTT
CDR3aa: CASSFPGSPLHF

j_gene: TRBJ1-5
abundance: .
d_gene: TRBD1
v_gene: TRBV19
CDR3nt: TGTGCCAGTAGTATAGGGGGGGACAGGGGGCGACAGCCCCAGCATTTT
CDR3aa: CASSIGGDRGRQPQHF

j_gene: TRBJ1-2
abundance: .
d_gene: TRBD1
v_gene: TRBV5-1
CDR3nt: TGCGCCAGCAGCGGACAGGGGACCTATGGCTACACCTTC
CDR3aa: CASSGQGTYGYTF

j_gene: TRBJ2-5
abundance: .
d_gene: .
v_gene: TRBV18
CDR3nt: TGTGCCAGCTCACCATTGTCGGGAGAGACCCAGTACTTC
CDR3aa: CASSPLSGETQYF

j_gene: TRBJ2-3
abundance: .
d_gene: .
v_gene: TRBV6-1
CDR3nt: TGTGCCAGCGTAACTACTGGAGATACGCAGTATTTT
CDR3aa: CASVTTGDTQYF

j_gene: TRBJ2-3
abundance: .
d_gene: TRBD1
v_gene: TRBV5-1
CDR3nt: TGCGCCAGCAGCTTGGAGTTAGGGACAGGGAGGGATACGCAGTATTTT
CDR3aa: CASSLELGTGRDTQYF

j_gene: TRBJ1-4
abundance: .
d_gene: .
v_gene: TRBV5-8
CDR3nt: TGTGCCAGCAGCTTGCGAGATGCAACTAATGAAAAACTGTTTTTT
CDR3aa: CASSLRDATNEKLFF